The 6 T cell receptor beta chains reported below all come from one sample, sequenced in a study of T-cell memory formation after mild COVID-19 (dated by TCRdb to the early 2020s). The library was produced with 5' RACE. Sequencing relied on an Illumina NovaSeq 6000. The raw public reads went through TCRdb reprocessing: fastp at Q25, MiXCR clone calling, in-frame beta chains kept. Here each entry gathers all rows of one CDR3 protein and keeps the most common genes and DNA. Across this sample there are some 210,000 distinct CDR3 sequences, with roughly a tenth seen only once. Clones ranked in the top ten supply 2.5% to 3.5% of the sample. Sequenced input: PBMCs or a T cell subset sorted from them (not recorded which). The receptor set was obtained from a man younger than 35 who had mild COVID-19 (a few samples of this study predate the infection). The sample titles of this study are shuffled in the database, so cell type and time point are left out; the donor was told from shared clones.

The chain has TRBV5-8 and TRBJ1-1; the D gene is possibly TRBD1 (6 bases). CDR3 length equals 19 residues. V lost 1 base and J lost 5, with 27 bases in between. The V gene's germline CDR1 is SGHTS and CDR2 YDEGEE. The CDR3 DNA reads TGTGCCAGCAGCTTGTTTGGTTTCGGTCTTTCCGCAGGGGTAACTGAAGCTTTCTTT. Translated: CASSLFGFGLSAGVTEAFF.

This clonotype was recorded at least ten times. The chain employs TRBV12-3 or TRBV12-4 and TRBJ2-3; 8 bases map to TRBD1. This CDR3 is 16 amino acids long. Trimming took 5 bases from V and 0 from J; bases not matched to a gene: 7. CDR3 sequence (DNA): TGTGCCAGCAGTCTCGATCGACAGGGGAGCACAGATACGCAGTATTTT. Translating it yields CASSLDRQGSTDTQYF.

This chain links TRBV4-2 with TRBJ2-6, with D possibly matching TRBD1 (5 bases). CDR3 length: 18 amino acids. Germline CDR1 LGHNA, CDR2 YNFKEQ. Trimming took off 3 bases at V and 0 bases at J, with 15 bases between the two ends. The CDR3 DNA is TGTGCCAGCAGCCAGACTTCCGACAGCATCTCTGGGGCCAACGTCCTGACTTTC. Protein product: CASSQTSDSISGANVLTF.

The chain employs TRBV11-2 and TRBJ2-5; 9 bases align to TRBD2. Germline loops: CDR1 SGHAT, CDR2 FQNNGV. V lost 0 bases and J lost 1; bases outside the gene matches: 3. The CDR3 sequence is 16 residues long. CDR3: CASSLEASGIQETQYF. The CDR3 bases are TGTGCCAGCAGCTTAGAGGCTAGCGGGATCCAAGAGACCCAGTACTTC. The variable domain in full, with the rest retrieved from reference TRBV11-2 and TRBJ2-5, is EAGVAQSPRYKIIEKRQSVAFWCNPISGHATLYWYQQILGQGPKLLIQFQNNGVVDDSQLPKDRFSAERLKGVDSTLKIQPAKLEDSAVYLCASSLEASGIQETQYFGPGTRLLVL.

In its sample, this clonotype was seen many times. DNA for the CDR3: TGTGCCAGCAGCTTACGGGAGAACACTGAAGCTTTCTTT. It specifies CASSLRENTEAFF. V usage is TRBV7-2 and J usage is TRBJ1-1; D gene uncertain. V shed 2 bases and J shed 1 base, with 5 bases lying between them. The V gene's germline CDR1 is SGHTA and CDR2 FQGNSA. The CDR3 runs 13 residues.

The CDR3 protein is CSALPGLNTDTQYF. DNA of the CDR3: TGCAGCGCCCTACCGGGACTGAACACAGATACGCAGTATTTT. The V gene is TRBV29-1, the J gene TRBJ2-3; possibly TRBD2 for D (6 bases). Germline loops: CDR1 SQVTM, CDR2 ANQGSEA. This CDR3 contains 14 residues. V lost 7 bases and J lost 2, with 16 bases in between.